This TCR beta chain was profiled in a study of response to subunit inactivated influenza vaccine. With respect to this clonotype: What it recognizes is unknown.

Study conclusions and caveats: Each seasonal influenza vaccination recruits few new T cells, the authors suggested.

TCRdb reanalysed the RT-PCR reads using MiXCR and keeps one entry per CDR3 protein. The sample has approximately 570,000 distinct CDR3 sequences, 7.6% seen once. The sample consisted of PBMCs from blood, taken around 25 months after vaccination. The receptor comes from a man between 50 and 70 years old who received an inactivated influenza vaccine.

The CDR3 protein is CASSYSVLPYEQYF. CDR3 nucleotide sequence: TGTGCCAGCAGTTACTCGGTTCTTCCCTACGAGCAGTACTTC. V is TRBV6-2 or TRBV6-3 and J is TRBJ2-7; D gene unclear. Trimming removed 0 bases at V and 2 bases at J, with 8 bases between. Per germline, CDR1 MNHEY and CDR2 SVGEGT. The CDR3 has 14 residues.